A single TCR beta chain is shown here with its context. The sample belongs to a study of blood T cell repertoires in COVID-19. About the research overall: PBMCs, B-cell-depleted T cells, or T cells provided the cDNA or gDNA that made up the material.

The protocol was immunoSEQ multiplex PCR, while the TCRdb copy is restricted to in-frame clones and leaves out a portion. The sample records roughly 280,000 clones, 89% being singletons. Individuals aged roughly 18 to 95 years were recruited from around 22 US areas. Cohorts were based on clinical histories the participants reported. CDR1 is LGHNA, CDR2 YNFKEQ, per germline. With 0 bases removed from V and 0 bases from J, the gap between germline ends came to 9 bases. The CDR3 extends over 16 amino acids. The sequence came from a woman in her sixties or seventies who had recovered from COVID-19. J is TRBJ1-5 and V is TRBV4-2, with D maybe TRBD1 (5 bases). Sequencing was done on a sample of PBMCs or T cells enriched from blood (not recorded which). The CDR3 DNA follows: TGTGCCAGCAGCCAAGAATCAGGGATTAGCAATCAGCCCCAGCATTTT. This gives the protein CASSQESGISNQPQHF.